This record concerns one T cell receptor beta chain sequence. Per the germline V gene, CDR1 is SGHVS and CDR2 is FQNEAQ. The CDR3 extends over 16 amino acids. V shed 1 base and J 4 bases; nucleotides not matched to a gene: 6. These data are taken from a study of T cell repertoires in cytomegalovirus infection. TCRdb fed the reads into MiXCR, producing one record per CDR3 protein. The table includes some 180,000 distinct CDR3 sequences, roughly 17% detected once. The TCR was taken from a human donor in good health (CMV status not recorded). Some clones in this sample may be carry-over from other donors' samples. What was sequenced was CD8+ T cells from PBMCs. The genes are TRBV7-8 and TRBJ1-5, with 8 bases identical to TRBD1. The CDR3 loop reads CASSLVGQGANQPQHF. The CDR3 DNA reads TGTGCCAGCAGCTTAGTGGGGCAGGGGGCGAATCAGCCCCAGCATTTT. The variable domain in full, with the rest retrieved from reference TRBV7-8 and TRBJ1-5, is GAGVSQSPRYKVAKRGQDVALRCDPISGHVSLFWYQQALGQGPEFLTYFQNEAQLDKSGLPSDRFFAERPEGSVSTLKIQRTQQEDSAVYLCASSLVGQGANQPQHFGDGTRLSIL.